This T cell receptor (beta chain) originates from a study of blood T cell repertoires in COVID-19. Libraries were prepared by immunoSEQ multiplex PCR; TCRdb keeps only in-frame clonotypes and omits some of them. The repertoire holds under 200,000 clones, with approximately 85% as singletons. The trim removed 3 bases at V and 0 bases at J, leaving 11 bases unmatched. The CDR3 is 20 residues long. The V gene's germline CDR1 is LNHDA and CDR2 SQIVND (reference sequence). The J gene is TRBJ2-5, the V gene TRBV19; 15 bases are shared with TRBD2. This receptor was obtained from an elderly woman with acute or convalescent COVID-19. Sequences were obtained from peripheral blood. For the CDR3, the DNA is TGTGCCAGTAGTATCCGTCCCGGGACTAGCGGGAGGAAGTACCAAGAGACCCAGTACTTC. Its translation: CASSIRPGTSGRKYQETQYF.